This T cell receptor beta chain was sequenced in a study of cytomegalovirus exposure and HLA in healthy donors. Germline V gene sequence: CDR1 LNHDA, CDR2 SQIVND (reference sequence). The CDR3 consists of 14 residues. The V gene end was trimmed by 10 bases and the J gene end by 4 bases; junction bases not matched to a gene: 10. The PCR ran on 60 Vbeta and 13 Jbeta primers. Data came from immunoSEQ multiplex PCR; TCRdb stores just in-frame clones and leaves some out. The table lists around 110,000 clones, roughly 69% of them singletons. Sequencing used PBMCs. J is TRBJ1-1 and V is TRBV19; 9 bases match TRBD1. The sequence came from a woman aged 40-49 years in good health and CMV-seropositive. The CDR3 sequence is CAITPTGGGTEAFF. The CDR3 DNA is TGTGCCATAACACCGACAGGGGGAGGCACTGAAGCTTTCTTT.